These T cell receptor beta chains were read from a single sample in a study of CD8+ T cells in alopecia areata. The assay was immunoSEQ multiplex PCR, and TCRdb's table has in-frame clones only and misses some. The sample yields more than 90,000 clones, 35% to 40% seen once. Sequencing was performed on CD4+ T cells sorted from blood. The receptors come from a human donor with alopecia areata. The CDR3 runs from the conserved cysteine through the conserved F or W. Each record gives: D gene, J gene, clone size, V gene, CDR3 DNA, CDR3 protein. D genes are given only for firm matches. Some rows have no size entry. The others give once, few or many, or a class for an expanded clone.

TRBD1	TRBJ1-2	-	TRBV30	TGTGCCTGGAGTCCAGGGACAGGGGGAGGCTACACCTTC	CAWSPGTGGGYTF
-	TRBJ1-2	-	TRBV19	TGTGCCTCCTCACGAAGGGAGGGAGGCTACACCTTC	CASSRREGGYTF
TRBD2	TRBJ2-1	few	TRBV18	TGTGCCAGCTCACTGAGGACTAGCCCCTACAATGAGCAGTTCTTC	CASSLRTSPYNEQFF
TRBD1	TRBJ1-3	-	TRBV6-5	TGTGCCAGCAGTTCCAAACAGGGGTCGAGGACCATATATTTT	CASSSKQGSRTIYF
-	TRBJ2-7	few	TRBV20-1	TGCAGTGCAACGGAACGCTACGAGCAGTACTTC	CSATERYEQYF
-	TRBJ2-1	-	TRBV27	TGTGCCAGCAGTTCAGCCGGGAGCCACAATGAGCAGTTCTTC	CASSSAGSHNEQFF
-	TRBJ2-6	-	TRBV30	TGTGCCTGGAGTCAGGGGCCTGGGGCCAACGTCCTGACTTTC	CAWSQGPGANVLTF
TRBD2	TRBJ2-1	-	TRBV29-1	TGCACATTCCTCGAGACTAGCGTTGGAATAATGGTCTTC	CTFLETSVGIMVF
-	TRBJ2-5	few	TRBV7-2	TGTGCCAGCAGCTTACCGGGGTGGGAGACCCAGTACTTC	CASSLPGWETQYF
-	TRBJ2-7	-	TRBV7-9	TGTGCCAGCAGCTCGGACCGCCTTGGCGACGAGCAGTACTTC	CASSSDRLGDEQYF
TRBD1	TRBJ1-4	few	TRBV29-1	TGCAGCGTCCAGACAGGGGAGTACGAAAAACTGTTTTTT	CSVQTGEYEKLFF
-	TRBJ1-2	-	TRBV7-2	TGTGCCAGCAGCTTAGAAAGCCCATACCCGGGGGGCGGAGGCTACACCTTC	CASSLESPYPGGGGYTF
TRBD1	TRBJ2-7	few	TRBV6-5	TGTGCCAGCCACGCGACAGGGGGCTACGAGCAGTACTTC	CASHATGGYEQYF
-	TRBJ2-7	-	TRBV29-1	TGCAGCGTTGTCGGTGGCCTCCACTCCTACGAGCAGTACTTC	CSVVGGLHSYEQYF
-	TRBJ1-5	-	TRBV14	TGTGCCAGCAGCCAAGGCATGGGGCAGCCCCAGCATTTT	CASSQGMGQPQHF
-	TRBJ2-1	-	TRBV4-2	TGTGCCAGCAGCCAATCCGAAGGGGGCGGGAGACGATACAATGAGCAGTTCTTC	CASSQSEGGGRRYNEQFF
TRBD2	TRBJ2-1	-	TRBV7-2	TGTGCCAGCAGCTTGGGACTAGTTTGGAATGAGCAGTTCTTC	CASSLGLVWNEQFF
-	TRBJ2-1	-	TRBV5-1	TGCGCCAGCAGCTTGGACCAGGGCCCGGGAAACAATGAGCAGTTCTTC	CASSLDQGPGNNEQFF
-	TRBJ2-2	-	TRBV25-1	TGTGCCAGCAGTCCGGCTACCCTTGTCGCCGGGGAGCTGTTTTTT	CASSPATLVAGELFF
-	TRBJ2-2	-	TRBV5-1	TGCGCCAGTCGTCCGGGGTCGTCGAACACCGGGGAGCTGTTTTTT	CASRPGSSNTGELFF
-	TRBJ2-3	few	TRBV19	TGTGCCAGCGGAGATACGCAGTATTTT	CASGDTQYF
-	TRBJ2-5	few	TRBV14	TGTGCCAGCGCTCCAGGGGTAGCGAGCTTCCAAGAGACCCAGTACTTC	CASAPGVASFQETQYF
TRBD1	TRBJ1-4	-	TRBV5-1	TGCGCCAGCAGCTTAGGCCAGGGGGCAGCATGGGAAAAACTGTTTTTT	CASSLGQGAAWEKLFF
-	TRBJ1-2	-	TRBV30	TGTGCCTGGAGTTTGGACGGCGGTAACTATGGCTACACCTTC	CAWSLDGGNYGYTF
-	TRBJ2-3	-	TRBV20-1	TGCAGTGCTAGAAAGGGAGATACGCAGTATTTT	CSARKGDTQYF
TRBD1	TRBJ1-6	-	TRBV23-1	TGCGCCAGCAGTCGACAGGGAAATAATTCACCCCTCCACTTT	CASSRQGNNSPLHF
-	TRBJ2-2	-	TRBV7-3	TGTGCCAGCCGGGGAGAAGCCGGGGAGCTGTTTTTT	CASRGEAGELFF
TRBD1	TRBJ1-1	-	TRBV6-5	TGTGCCAGCAGTTACGGGGACAGCATGAACACTGAAGCTTTCTTT	CASSYGDSMNTEAFF
-	TRBJ2-3	-	TRBV4-2	TGTGCCAGCAGCCAAGGAAGGGGGGTACAGGGGTCCACAGATACGCAGTATTTT	CASSQGRGVQGSTDTQYF
TRBD1	TRBJ1-5	-	TRBV19	TGTGCCAGTAGTGCAGGGGGCCATCAGCCCCAGCATTTT	CASSAGGHQPQHF
TRBD1	TRBJ2-4	few	TRBV6-5	TGTGCCAGCAGGGGACAGACCAAAAACATTCAGTACTTC	CASRGQTKNIQYF
TRBD1	TRBJ1-4	-	TRBV29-1	TGCAGCGTGCAGGGGGCGGGGGAAAAACTGTTTTTT	CSVQGAGEKLFF
-	TRBJ1-1	once	TRBV30	TGTGCCTGGAGTGCAGCTAGGAACACTGAAGCTTTCTTT	CAWSAARNTEAFF
-	TRBJ1-2	-	TRBV29-1	TGCAGCGTTGAGCCAGCCAACTATGGCTACACCTTC	CSVEPANYGYTF
-	TRBJ2-2	-	TRBV28	TGTGCCAGCACTACTCGGCAGAACACCGGGGAGCTGTTTTTT	CASTTRQNTGELFF